This T cell receptor beta chain came from a study of OX40 agonist ivuxolimab in advanced cancers. Regarding the research as a whole: Ivuxolimab, which targeted the costimulatory receptor OX40 (CD134), was an agonistic, fully human IgG2 monoclonal antibody. Intravenous ivuxolimab was administered to patients every 2 weeks at six dose levels: 0.01, 0.1, 0.3, 1.5, 3 and 10 mg/kg. Of the 50 to 55 dose-escalation patients, hepatocellular carcinoma was present in roughly 19, melanoma in approximately 15, renal cell carcinoma in 9 and head and neck cancer in 9. The dose-escalation cohort was 82.7% male with a mean age of roughly 60 years, ranging from about 23 to 85. Patients were allowed to have had prior anti-PD-1, anti-PD-L1 or anti-CTLA-4 therapy, and around 40% of the dose-escalation patients had previously received checkpoint inhibitors. Partial responses were achieved by three dose-escalation patients, of whom one had hepatocellular carcinoma and two had cutaneous melanoma. Peripheral TCRbeta sequencing aimed to test whether ivuxolimab altered TCR sequence diversity and caused clonal T-cell expansion. The monotherapy dose-escalation portion (N = 52 patients) of the phase I ivuxolimab trial is reported in the paper. Study-level results and caveats: After ivuxolimab, CD8+ T cells had more expanded clones than CD4+ T cells on average. Low levels of normalized T-cell clonal expansion were also shown by some nonresponding patients. At doses of 0.1 to 3.0 mg/kg, clonal expansion of both CD4+ and CD8+ T cells in blood was seen between baseline and week 6. Which antigens the clonally expanded peripheral T cells were specific for was not determined. In the 0.1-3.0 mg/kg groups, partial responders were among the patients with the lowest normalized peripheral clonal expansion, particularly in CD8+ T cells.

This clone occurred a few times. Which antigen it targets is not known. No much larger clone exists at a distance of one base, and base qualities are not known. For sequencing of the TCRbeta CDR3 region, genomic DNA was extracted from the sorted cells. The immunoSEQ Assay was used to sequence the TCRbeta CDR3 regions. The table comes from immuneACCESS by way of TCRdb, which keeps in-frame sequences with V and J called. Part of the clones is missing from these tables; in studies checked, under half for an unresolved V gene and the rest for unknown reasons. This sample is represented by about 68,000 clones; 91% of them were singletons. Of the sample, about 0.31% falls within the top ten clones. The trial excluded patients who had a history of autoimmune disease or who were on systemic immunosuppression. Peripheral blood for TCR sequencing was collected from all dose cohorts at baseline, on cycle 4 day 1, and on cycle 7 day 1. Samples came from an open-label, multicenter, first-in-human phase I dose-escalation trial of ivuxolimab. Adults with locally advanced or metastatic head and neck squamous cell, hepatocellular, melanoma or renal cell carcinoma were enrolled in the trial. CD4+ and CD8+ T cells were sorted separately from peripheral blood before TCR sequencing.

Counted from cysteine to phenylalanine, this CDR3 has 15 amino acids. Solely the CDR3 DNA is kept, with 45 bases framed from the first base. Relative to germline, V is 2 bases shorter and J is 6 bases shorter, with 11 bases between their ends. As encoded in the germline V gene (reference sequence), CDR1 is MNHNY while CDR2 is SVGAGI. The rearrangement joined TRBV6-6 to TRBJ1-6, with a weak D call of TRBD1 (5 bases match). Sequences were derived from CD4+ or CD8+ T cells sorted from blood, sampled in a trial of the OX40 agonist ivuxolimab. This receptor was taken from an adult with an advanced solid tumor such as melanoma, head and neck, liver or kidney cancer. The bases are TGTGCCAGCAGTTACGGGGCGGATGGTAATTCACCCCTCCACTTT. Protein translation: CASSYGADGNSPLHF.